The 8 T cell receptor beta chains given below trace back to one sample, sequenced in a study of technical replicates of blood from several donors (dated by TCRdb to the late 2010s). The library came from the immunoSEQ multiplex PCR assay. As stored in TCRdb, this immuneACCESS dataset retains in-frame rearrangements with V and J assigned. A fraction of the clones does not appear; measured against another copy, unresolved V genes explain less than half of the discrepancy, and the remainder lacks a known reason. This sample lists about 79,000 clones; 91% were detected once. 0.3% to 0.45% of the sample rests with the top ten. Sample: T cells isolated from PBMCs. These receptors were obtained from a human donor in good health. Some clones in this sample may be carry-over from other donors' samples.

This chain links TRBV9 with TRBJ1-1; 7 positions agree with TRBD1. The CDR3 length is 14 residues. CDR1 and CDR2 from the germline V gene are SGDLS and YYNGEE. Trimming at V came to 3 bases and at J to 7 bases, leaving 9 bases not matched to a gene. For the CDR3, the DNA is TGTGCCAGCAGCGCCCGGGATCCAGGGGGTGAAGCTTTCTTT. As protein: CASSARDPGGEAFF. The full variable domain, with the rest looked up from reference TRBV9 and TRBJ1-1, is DSGVTQTPKHLITATGQRVTLRCSPRSGDLSVYWYQQSLDQGLQFLIQYYNGEERAKGNILERFSAQQFPDLHSELNLSSLELGDSALYFCASSARDPGGEAFFGQGTRLTVV.

V and J are TRBV5-1 and TRBJ2-3, with D possibly being TRBD2 (5 bases). The CDR3 length is 14 residues. Germline loops: CDR1 SGHRS, CDR2 YFSETQ. Trimming removed 3 bases from V and 2 bases from J, with 10 bases in between. CDR3 nucleotides: TGCGCCAGCAGCTCTCTAGCAAACACAGATACGCAGTATTTT. It specifies CASSSLANTDTQYF.

The rearrangement links TRBV7-9 to TRBJ2-1; 7 nucleotides agree with TRBD2. The V gene end was trimmed by 9 bases and the J gene end by 0 bases; junction bases not matched to a gene: 2. The CDR3 spans 13 residues. The germline CDR1 and CDR2 sequences are SEHNR and FQNEAQ (reference sequence). CDR3 in amino acids: CARGGDSYNEQFF. CDR3 bases: TGTGCCAGGGGAGGGGACTCCTACAATGAGCAGTTCTTC.

The chain carries TRBV10-1 and TRBJ2-1; 9 positions match TRBD2. After removal of 3 bases from V and 5 bases from J, the junction contained 11 bases not matched to a gene. The CDR3 contains 17 residues. The germline gives CDR1 WNHNN, CDR2 SYGVQD (reference sequence). The CDR3 loop is CASSDRGLAGKDNEQFF. The CDR3 region has the DNA TGCGCCAGCAGTGACCGAGGCCTAGCGGGAAAGGACAATGAGCAGTTCTTC.

V gene TRBV19 combines with J gene TRBJ2-6; 7 bases fit TRBD2. Germline V gene lookup returns CDR1 LNHDA and CDR2 SQIVND (reference sequence). The CDR3 is 15 amino acids. Germline trimming cut 7 bases from V and 0 bases from J; bases unmatched to any gene: 3. CDR3 sequence reads: CASMGGNSGANVLTF. CDR3 nucleotide sequence: TGTGCCAGTATGGGGGGGAACTCTGGGGCCAACGTCCTGACTTTC.

The rearrangement links TRBV5-1 to TRBJ1-3; a possible D gene is TRBD1 (5 bases). This CDR3 region has 15 residues. V lost 0 bases and J 4 bases, leaving 11 bases between the germline ends. The germline V gene has CDR1 SGHRS and CDR2 YFSETQ. CDR3 residues: CASSLAGGIGNTIYF. The CDR3 DNA reads TGCGCCAGCAGCTTGGCCGGGGGGATCGGAAACACCATATATTTT. The whole variable domain, filled in from reference TRBV5-1 and TRBJ1-3, reads KAGVTQTPRYLIKTRGQQVTLSCSPISGHRSVSWYQQTPGQGLQFLFEYFSETQRNKGNFPGRFSGRQFSNSRSEMNVSTLELGDSALYLCASSLAGGIGNTIYFGEGSWLTVV.

In this sample, this clone turned up a few times. The sample carries other DNA sequences with the same CDR3. The chain joins TRBV27 to TRBJ2-1; D is perhaps TRBD2 (6 bases). The V gene lost 3 bases and the J gene lost 7 bases, with 10 bases spanning the gap. The germline V gene has CDR1 MNHEY and CDR2 SMNVEV (reference sequence). The CDR3 has 13 residues. CDR3 sequence: CASSLGRNNEQFF. The CDR3 coding sequence is TGTGCCAGCAGTTTGGGGAGGAATAATGAGCAGTTCTTC.

The V gene is TRBV4-1, the J gene TRBJ2-7, with D uncertain. CDR1 and CDR2 (germline): MGHRA, YSYEKL. V lost 1 base to trimming and J lost 2 bases, with 9 bases between them. CDR3 size: 14 residues. CDR3 sequence (DNA): TGCGCCAGCAGCCAAGGAACTCTAACCTACGAGCAGTACTTC. This encodes CASSQGTLTYEQYF.